The source of this T cell receptor (beta chain) is a study of T-cell reconstitution after alpha-beta-depleted transplantation in children. Researchers prepared the TCRbeta library using unique molecular identifiers, the study reports. A single record per CDR3 protein comes from TCRdb applying MiXCR to the PCR reads. The data hold some 350,000 distinct CDR3 sequences, with 10% to 13% observed a single time. The sample holds a few counts of this clonotype. The germline CDR1 and CDR2 sequences are SGHRS and YFSETQ. The germline V and J ends were trimmed by 4 bases and 2 bases, with 12 bases remaining between them. The CDR3 is made up of 14 amino acids.

The specimen comprised PBMCs from the stem cell graft donor, sampled from the stem cell graft. The TCR originated in a human donor who donated a stem cell graft to a child with acute lymphoblastic leukemia. The chain employs TRBV5-1 and TRBJ2-5; the D gene could be TRBD1 or TRBD2 (5 bases each). The CDR3 protein is CASSKPGRQETQYF. CDR3 nucleotides: TGCGCCAGCAGCAAACCGGGACGGCAAGAGACCCAGTACTTC.